What follows is one T cell receptor beta chain and its context. This clonotype was seen repeatedly, ten times or more. Its binding antigen is unknown. Base qualities were left out, and no much larger clone turns up one base away. For unsorted PBMC libraries, 2 million PBMCs were used after storage in RNAlater at -80 degrees C until RNA extraction. The multiple sclerosis patients were enrolled in a US clinical protocol that used magnetic resonance imaging to evaluate disease progression. Peripheral blood was subjected to Ficoll-Hypaque density gradient centrifugation to isolate PBMCs, which were then cryopreserved in liquid nitrogen. To synthesize cDNA, template-switch 5'RACE was performed with a primer carrying a 10-nucleotide random unique molecular identifier so that each TCR transcript was tagged. Every sequencing run yielded over 160 million TCR-beta sequences covering 15-18 subjects. The RNeasy kit was used for extraction of total RNA. The KAPA Real-time Library Amplification kit was used to amplify TCR-beta VDJ regions with primers for the TCR constant region and the 5'RACE anchor. Sample indexes and Illumina adaptors were added in a first PCR, after which library yield was increased in a second PCR. The roughly 650 bp TCR product was size-selected on a 2% E-gel SizeSelection system after Ampure bead purification. Before pooling, library quality was assessed on a Bioanalyzer, concentration was determined with Qubit, and library quantification was performed with the Kapa Library Quantification kit. An Illumina HiSeq 2500 sequenced the libraries paired-end 2 x 150 bp. To increase sequence diversity, about 25-30% phiX was spiked into each library pool. Per the authors' processing: The UMI-based MiGEC pipeline processed quality-filtered reads and removed over 80% of raw TCR sequences during error correction. VDJ genes were aligned to IMGT germline references, and each clonotype was defined by a unique CDR3 amino acid sequence together with V-J genes. Clonal expansion, Shannon diversity and CDR3 relatedness (CalcPairwiseDistances, ClusterSamples) were evaluated with VDJtools, and phylogenetic trees were built with CLCbio workbench. Expanded clones were defined as having at least 8 unique UMIs, based on coefficient-of-variation modelling across technical triplicates. TCRdb reprocessing: public reads trimmed at Q25 with fastp, clones called with MiXCR, in-frame beta chains kept. Rows matching on CDR3 protein sequence are summarized as one entry with the most common DNA and genes. TCRdb's processing, not the authors', yielded these V and J calls. A total of 85,000 to 90,000 distinct CDR3 sequences appear in this sample, approximately 4% of them only once. Around 3.2% of the sample is held by the ten biggest clonotypes.

The germline V gene gives CDR1 as KGHSH and CDR2 as LQKENI. V loses 3 bases at its end and J loses 0 bases; junction bases beyond the gene matches: 5. Counted from cysteine to phenylalanine, this CDR3 has 16 amino acids. Only CDR3 DNA remains: 48 bases, in frame from the first base. This specimen belongs to a study of neurological immune-mediated disorders (dated by TCRdb to the late 2010s). Concerning the study at large: Among the 34 multiple sclerosis patients, relapsing-remitting MS accounted for about 31 and secondary progressive MS accounted for 3. The study compared peripheral blood TCR-beta repertoires of HTLV-I-associated myelopathy (HAM/TSP) patients, multiple sclerosis patients and healthy controls using UMI-based sequencing. Alongside PBMC samples, the set of fewer than 110 TCR-beta libraries contained longitudinal samples, technical triplicates, and paired CD4+ and CD8+ T-cell subsets that had been sorted. Of the approximately 68 subjects in the cohort, about 14 were HAM/TSP patients, roughly 34 were multiple sclerosis patients, and about 20 were healthy controls.

General study outcomes and caveats: The highest TCR clonal expansion was observed in HAM/TSP patients, whereas the lowest was observed in MS patients, even when compared with healthy controls. No clinical or MRI features were associated with the MS cluster, and the authors said that larger cohorts are needed. Repertoires from 18 of 34 MS patients were grouped by phylogenetic analysis into a cluster of related CDR3 sequences, suggesting a possible repertoire-level signature. No identical CDR3 amino acid sequences were found to be shared among expanded clones across subjects, suggesting that TCR-beta repertoires were private in all groups.

Rearrangement joined TRBV18 to TRBJ1-2; 9 nucleotides in the junction match TRBD1. The material sequenced was PBMCs. The TCR comes from a woman aged 50 to 65 with multiple sclerosis. The CDR3 reads as follows: CASSPPGQGANYGYTF. The DNA sequence is TGTGCCAGCTCACCCCCGGGACAGGGCGCTAACTATGGCTACACCTTC.